This T cell receptor beta chain was profiled in a study of shared clonotypes between healthy human individuals (dated by TCRdb to about 2020). Broadly, across the study: A few men and two women, aged 18 to 49 years, made up the cohort. For each donor, CD4 naive and CD4 memory were each run on three plates, CD8 naive on two plates, and CD8 memory on one plate. To estimate repertoire size and how much clonotypes are shared between individuals, the study performed deep sequencing of blood TCR repertoires from about 5 healthy adults. To increase sequencing depth and limit assay-specific biases, different laboratories used diverse techniques to prepare libraries and sequence TCR repertoires. Per donor, leukapheresis produced somewhere between about 0.8 and 9 billion PBMCs. General conclusions and limits of the study: Compared with non-shared clonotypes, clonotypes shared by all four sorted-subset donors had higher generation probabilities. Across a few donors, roughly 5.1% of naive CD4, roughly 3.8% of naive CD8, approximately 2.5% of memory CD4, and about 0.4% of memory CD8 clonotypes were shared. Naive subsets generally had larger estimated clonotype richness than memory subsets did. Because the study included a small number of donors, the genetic and exposure-history diversity represented was limited. Even with the large sequencing depth, rarefaction of the sorted-subset datasets indicated that sequencing was incomplete. Based on pairwise subsampling, the degree of clonotype sharing among donors was expected to be affected by sequencing depth. Sampling was restricted to blood, and TCR repertoires in tissue are likely to differ from TCR repertoires in blood.

V loses 4 bases of germline sequence and J loses 8 bases, and the interval between the two ends is 15 bases. The germline V gene supplies CDR1 SGHRS and CDR2 YFSETQ. The CDR3, cysteine through phenylalanine, is 14 amino acids long. The retained sequence is limited to the CDR3, 42 bases, with the frame set at the first base. Concerning this clone: Its antigen is currently not known. The sample holds no much larger clone one base away, and base qualities are not on file.

TCR CDR3 regions were amplified from genomic DNA by multiplex PCR using the deep immunoSEQ assay. For each cell subset, the extracted genomic DNA was distributed evenly across all wells of several immunoSEQ 96-well plates, and each plate served as one replicate. For sorted subsets, 150 to 200 ng genomic DNA, equal to tens of thousands of T cell genomes, was loaded into each replicate PCR. Purified libraries were quantified with a Qubit 3.0 fluorometer, sized on a Bioanalyzer 2100, and re-quantified with the KAPA Library Quantification kit. Every immunoSEQ 96-well plate was sequenced on a separate single-read 150-cycle Illumina NextSeq 550 flow cell. Turning to the authors' computational methods: Because only junctional sequences without quality scores were contained in the immunoSEQ output, filtering matching that applied to full-length reads could not be performed. Sequences were annotated with PyIR, a Python wrapper for IgBLAST v1.9, using IMGT germline references to assign V/J genes and CDR3. Any read was removed if the V/J assignment was weak (E-value above 1e-6), the CDR3 was missing, or the read contained stop codons, out-of-frame junctions, or ambiguous translated residues. V3J clonotypes were defined by identical inferred V gene, J gene, and CDR3 amino acid sequence. Percentage overlap between repertoires was calculated by dividing the number of shared unique clonotypes by the size of the smaller repertoire. Three approaches were used to assess repertoire richness: RTK rarefaction, the Chao1 estimator, and Recon v2.1 estimates of unobserved clonotypes. For all TCRbeta clonotypes obtained by the gDNA method from a few donors, generation probabilities were computed with OLGA. In its TCRdb copy, this immuneACCESS table keeps in-frame sequences only and misses some clones. Where compared with another copy, unresolved V genes explain less than half of these, and the others have no known cause. The V and J calls and clone size come from that table; D and trimming were worked out from the DNA. The sample profile shows about 640,000 clones; more than 70% of them were found once. In total, the top ten clones hold 1.8% of the sample.

Donors were healthy HIV-negative adults with no recently reported acute infections or vaccinations. All donors were Caucasian adults living in Nashville, Tennessee, USA. CD4+ T cells were enriched by magnetic negative selection; naive cells were then positively selected on CD45RA, and the negative fraction formed the memory subset. After blood collection by leukapheresis, PBMCs were isolated using Ficoll-Histopaque density gradient centrifugation and then cryopreserved in the vapor phase of liquid nitrogen. Analytical flow cytometry was used to check the purity and quantity of every magnetically sorted T cell population. Genomic DNA was isolated from every sorted fraction and measured by UV absorbance on a Nanodrop 2000c.

This sequence uses TRBV5-1 and TRBJ2-2; the D segment might be TRBD1 or TRBD2, since each matches 5 bases. The sequenced sample was memory CD4+ T cells sorted from blood. The label giving this sample's cell subset or site can be read as: CD45RA-negative fraction. The receptor was derived from a woman aged 30 to 39 in good health. For the CDR3, the sequence is CASSQDPRGGELFF. The DNA sequence is given as TGCGCCAGCAGCCAGGACCCGAGGGGAGGGGAGCTGTTTTTT.